Listed here are 31 T cell receptor beta chains from one sample, sequenced in a study of technical replicates of blood from a few donors. The protocol was immunoSEQ multiplex PCR, while the TCRdb copy is restricted to in-frame clones and leaves out a portion. The sample lists 70,000 or so clones, 98% occurring once. The sample consisted of T cells isolated from PBMCs. The origin of the receptors is a human donor in good health.

The genes are TRBV7-3 and TRBJ1-5; D is ambiguous. V was shortened by 3 bases and J by 3 bases, with 6 bases between the two germline ends. CDR3 length: 13 residues. The germline V gene has CDR1 SGHTA and CDR2 FQGTGA. DNA of the CDR3: TGTGCCAGCAGCTTGGGCCCCAATCAGCCCCAGCATTTT. Its protein product is CASSLGPNQPQHF.

V and J are TRBV19 and TRBJ2-2; 8 bases align to TRBD2. CDR3 size: 14 residues. Germline lookup yields CDR1 LNHDA and CDR2 SQIVND (reference sequence). The trim removed 6 bases at V and 4 bases at J, leaving 4 bases unmatched. CDR3 residues: CASSGRAFTGELFF. The CDR3 coding sequence is TGTGCCAGTAGCGGGAGGGCCTTCACCGGGGAGCTGTTTTTT.

The chain couples TRBV6-1 to TRBJ1-4; D uncertain. The CDR3 consists of 14 residues. Per the germline V gene, CDR1 is MNHNS and CDR2 is SASEGT. Trimming pared 1 base from V and 2 bases from J, leaving 5 bases between. Here the CDR3 DNA reads TGTGCCAGCAGTGAAGTTCTGACTAATGAAAAACTGTTTTTT. Protein: CASSEVLTNEKLFF.

The V gene is TRBV10-3, the J gene TRBJ1-3; D ambiguous. The CDR3 has 13 amino acids. Germline CDR1 reads ENHRY; CDR2 reads SYGVKD. Trimming took 3 bases from V and 0 from J, leaving 3 bases between them. The CDR3 bases are TGTGCCATCAGTGACGGCTCTGGAAACACCATATATTTT. This gives the protein CAISDGSGNTIYF.

The gene calls are TRBV21-1 and TRBJ2-7; the D segment call TRBD2 is taken from the table without a DNA check. TRBV21-1 is designated a pseudogene. The CDR3 runs to 14 residues. The CDR3 spells CASSDSPLPYEQYF. The CDR3 region has the DNA TGTGCCAGCAGCGACTCTCCCCTCCCATACGAGCAGTACTTC.

This chain links TRBV15 with TRBJ1-1, with TRBD1 as a possible D gene (6 bases). The germline V gene has CDR1 LNHNV and CDR2 YYDKDF (reference sequence). V was cut by 0 bases and J by 1 base, with 12 bases left in between. CDR3 length: 16 amino acids. CDR3 protein: CATSRDYTGWNTEAFF. Here the CDR3 DNA reads TGTGCCACCAGCAGAGATTATACAGGGTGGAACACTGAAGCTTTCTTT.

This clone was detected once. The chain joins TRBV6-5 to TRBJ2-7; 10 bases are a match to TRBD2. This CDR3 comprises 15 residues. Looked up from germline, CDR1 is MNHEY and CDR2 is SVGAGI. After removal of 7 bases from V and 5 bases from J, the junction contained 11 bases not matched to a gene. The CDR3, as DNA: TGTGCCAGCACCCCCCCACTAGCGGGACCCAACGAGCAGTACTTC. This sequence encodes CASTPPLAGPNEQYF.

This rearrangement joins TRBV5-1 to TRBJ2-1; TRBD2 is a possible D gene (5 bases). The V gene lost 6 bases and the J gene lost 6 bases, with 10 bases spanning the gap. Germline V lookup: CDR1 SGHRS, CDR2 YFSETQ. This CDR3 is built from 12 residues. The CDR3 DNA reads TGCGCCAGCACTTTGGACTTCAATGAGCAGTTCTTC. This gives the protein CASTLDFNEQFF.

The chain employs TRBV2 and TRBJ1-1; D may be TRBD1 (6 bases). Germline V gene lookup returns CDR1 SNHLY and CDR2 FYNNEI. The CDR3 extends over 14 amino acids. Between the trimmed V and J ends, which lost 7 bases and 1 base, there was a span of 13 bases. The CDR3 region is CASNIGQQNTEAFF. In nucleotides, the CDR3 is TGTGCCAGCAACATAGGACAGCAGAACACTGAAGCTTTCTTT.

The chain carries TRBV4-1 and TRBJ1-3; D might be TRBD1 (5 bases). There are 14 residues in the CDR3. The germline V gene has CDR1 MGHRA and CDR2 YSYEKL. V lost 4 bases to trimming and J lost 4 bases, with 11 bases between them. The CDR3 sequence: CASSLPRTGNTIYF. The CDR3 DNA is TGCGCCAGCAGCCTACCTAGGACAGGAAACACCATATATTTT.

This rearrangement joins TRBV27 to TRBJ2-5; 15 nucleotides agree with TRBD2. The V gene's germline CDR1 is MNHEY and CDR2 SMNVEV (reference sequence). The CDR3 contains 17 residues. The trim removed 5 bases at V and 2 bases at J, leaving 6 bases unmatched. CDR3 loop: CASSVGLAGGEQETQYF. CDR3 DNA sequence: TGTGCCAGCAGTGTAGGACTAGCGGGAGGGGAACAAGAGACCCAGTACTTC.

The V gene is TRBV10-3, the J gene TRBJ1-2, with 9 bases fitting TRBD1. The CDR3 totals 15 residues. V shed 11 bases, J shed 3 bases, and the junction held 13 bases outside the gene matches. Germline CDR1 and CDR2: ENHRY and SYGVKD. As DNA, the CDR3 is TGTGCCGCGCAATCAGGGACAGGGATGTACTATGGCTACACCTTC. Translation: CAAQSGTGMYYGYTF.

The chain recombines TRBV4-1 with TRBJ1-1; 7 positions agree with TRBD1. This CDR3 is 18 amino acids long. The V gene's germline CDR1 is MGHRA and CDR2 YSYEKL. V trimming: 0 bases; J trimming: 0 bases; junction bases outside the gene matches: 10. The CDR3 coding sequence is TGCGCCAGCAGCCAAGATGACGAGACAGGGACGATGAACACTGAAGCTTTCTTT. Translating it yields CASSQDDETGTMNTEAFF.

The chain employs TRBV9 and TRBJ1-4, with D unclear. The germline V gene has CDR1 SGDLS and CDR2 YYNGEE. The V gene lost 3 bases and the J gene lost 7 bases, with 7 bases spanning the gap. The CDR3 has 12 amino acids. CDR3 nucleotides: TGTGCCAGCAGCGACAGTTTTGAAAAACTGTTTTTT. Amino acid sequence: CASSDSFEKLFF.

J is TRBJ2-3 and V is TRBV5-6; possibly TRBD2 for D (6 bases). This CDR3 is 16 amino acids long. Germline lookup yields CDR1 SGHDT and CDR2 YYEEEE. Between the trimmed V and J ends, which lost 3 bases and 0 bases, there was a span of 14 bases. Written as DNA, the CDR3 is TGTGCCAGCAGCTCCTCCAGCGGGCTTAGCACAGATACGCAGTATTTT. Its protein is CASSSSSGLSTDTQYF.

The chain employs TRBV9 and TRBJ1-1; 12 bases match TRBD1. V dropped 0 bases and J dropped 3; count of bases not matched to a gene: 3. CDR3 size: 16 residues. The germline V gene has CDR1 SGDLS and CDR2 YYNGEE. CDR3 in amino acids: CASSVAGQGADTEAFF. CDR3 DNA sequence: TGTGCCAGCAGCGTAGCGGGACAGGGGGCGGACACTGAAGCTTTCTTT.

The chain uses TRBV7-2 and TRBJ1-2; TRBD1 might be the D (5 bases). The germline V gene has CDR1 SGHTA and CDR2 FQGNSA. The CDR3 has 15 residues. The V gene lost 5 bases and the J gene lost 6 bases, with 19 bases spanning the gap. The CDR3 bases are TGTGCCAGCAGCCCTACGGAAAGGGGATATGATGGCTACACCTTC. The encoded protein is CASSPTERGYDGYTF.

In this sample, this clone turned up once. The V call is TRBV6-4, the J call TRBJ2-1, with 10 bases that match TRBD2. Germline CDR1 reads MRHNA; CDR2 reads SNTAGT. This CDR3 is built from 15 residues. V lost 5 bases, J lost 3 bases, and 4 bases stayed unmatched. The CDR3 nucleotides are TGTGCCAGCAGTAATCTAGCGGGGGACTACAATGAGCAGTTCTTC. As protein: CASSNLAGDYNEQFF.

CDR3 loop: CASGLGATEAFF. CDR3 bases: TGTGCTAGTGGGCTAGGGGCCACTGAAGCTTTCTTT. The chain uses TRBV12-5 and TRBJ1-1, with D tentatively TRBD1 (5 bases). CDR3 length: 12 residues. Trimming took 6 bases from V and 4 from J, leaving 9 bases between them. Germline CDR1 is LGHNT and CDR2 is FRNRAP.

This clone has a single count. This chain joins TRBV7-2 and TRBJ2-1; TRBD2 matches 7 bases. With 2 bases clipped from V and 7 bases from J, the junction kept 8 bases outside the gene matches. Germline loops: CDR1 SGHTA, CDR2 FQGNSA. This CDR3 is built from 15 residues. The CDR3 here is CASSLFAGEKNEQFF. CDR3 DNA sequence: TGTGCCAGCAGCTTATTTGCGGGAGAAAAAAATGAGCAGTTCTTC. Combining the CDR3 with reference TRBV7-2 and TRBJ2-1 gives the whole variable domain GAGVSQSPSNKVTEKGKDVELRCDPISGHTALYWYRQSLGQGLEFLIYFQGNSAPDKSGLPSDRFSAERTGGSVSTLTIQRTQQEDSAVYLCASSLFAGEKNEQFFGPGTRLTVL.

V usage is TRBV7-3 and J usage is TRBJ2-7; D might be TRBD1 (7 bases). V shed 2 bases and J shed 3 bases, with 14 bases lying between them. CDR3 length equals 15 residues. The V gene's germline CDR1 is SGHTA and CDR2 FQGTGA. CDR3 amino acids: CASSLSAGQHYEQYF. The CDR3 DNA reads as TGTGCCAGCAGCTTATCGGCGGGACAGCACTACGAGCAGTACTTC.

This clone appeared once. The chain recombines TRBV6-4 with TRBJ2-2; D may be TRBD1 (5 bases). The ends were cut back, 2 bases at V and 2 bases at J, with 12 bases in the middle. Germline loops: CDR1 MRHNA, CDR2 SNTAGT. This CDR3 region has 16 residues. The CDR3 DNA reads as TGTGCCAGCAGTGACAGTAGGGGCGGTAACACCGGGGAGCTGTTTTTT. Amino acids: CASSDSRGGNTGELFF.

The rearrangement joins TRBV28 to TRBJ2-1; the match to TRBD2 covers 10 bases. Germline CDR1 and CDR2: MDHEN and SYDVKM. This CDR3 has 18 residues. The trim removed 3 bases at V and 1 base at J, leaving 9 bases unmatched. The CDR3 DNA reads as TGTGCCAGCAGTTTCTCTAGCGGGAGATTTTGGTCCTACAATGAGCAGTTCTTC. Its protein is CASSFSSGRFWSYNEQFF.

V gene TRBV9 combines with J gene TRBJ2-7; 7 bases match TRBD2. This CDR3 spans 15 amino acids. Germline values: CDR1 SGDLS, CDR2 YYNGEE. J was trimmed by 6 bases and V by 1 base; bases with no gene match: 10. CDR3 residues: CASSVKTSTLGEQYF. CDR3 nucleotide sequence: TGTGCCAGCAGCGTAAAGACTAGCACCCTTGGCGAGCAGTACTTC.

V usage is TRBV9 and J usage is TRBJ2-3; D not resolved. The V end lost 1 base, the J end lost 3 bases, and 9 bases lay between the germline ends. CDR3 length equals 14 residues. The V gene's germline CDR1 is SGDLS and CDR2 YYNGEE. This chain's CDR3 is CASSVPYSTDTQYF. For the CDR3, the DNA is TGTGCCAGCAGCGTACCCTATTCGACAGATACGCAGTATTTT.

The chain links TRBV5-1 to TRBJ2-2, with 12 bases lining up with TRBD2. V lost 4 bases and J lost 7; bases outside the gene matches: 8. The CDR3 spans 16 residues. Germline values: CDR1 SGHRS, CDR2 YFSETQ. CDR3 DNA: TGCGCCAGCAGCGTTGGGACTAGCGGGCTCGGCGGGGAGCTGTTTTTT. Its protein product is CASSVGTSGLGGELFF.

This chain joins TRBV5-4 and TRBJ1-5; D call uncertain. Germline V gives CDR1 SGHNT, CDR2 YYREEE (reference sequence). V was clipped by 0 bases and J by 3 bases, with 7 bases between them. The CDR3 has 14 residues. CDR3 bases: TGTGCCAGCAGCTTGGGGGGAGACAATCAGCCCCAGCATTTT. Its protein product is CASSLGGDNQPQHF.

The V and J genes are TRBV11-2 and TRBJ2-2; possibly TRBD1 for D (6 bases). The ends were cut back, 1 base at V and 5 bases at J, with 14 bases in the middle. The CDR3 extends over 16 amino acids. CDR1 and CDR2 (germline): SGHAT, FQNNGV. The DNA of the CDR3 is TGTGCCAGCAGCTTAGTTAGGGGGAGCTTGACCGGGGAGCTGTTTTTT. Amino acids: CASSLVRGSLTGELFF.

V and J are TRBV30 and TRBJ2-4, with 7 positions matching TRBD2. The CDR3 contains 15 residues. Looked up from germline, CDR1 is GTSNPN and CDR2 is SVGIG (reference sequence). Trimming took 0 bases from V and 6 from J; bases not matched to a gene: 8. DNA for the CDR3: TGTGCCTGGAGTGTAATTCGCGGGAGAGGAAACATTCAGTACTTC. It is translated as CAWSVIRGRGNIQYF.

Here the CDR3 DNA reads TGTGCCAGCACCCTCGAACAGGGAGCCGATCAGCCCCAGCATTTT. Translation gives CASTLEQGADQPQHF. The chain uses TRBV2 and TRBJ1-5; D is possibly TRBD1 (6 bases). Germline V gene sequence: CDR1 SNHLY, CDR2 FYNNEI. The CDR3 loop spans 15 amino acids. The ends were cut back, 7 bases at V and 5 bases at J, with 18 bases in the middle. The full variable domain, its missing parts supplied by reference TRBV2 and TRBJ1-5, is EPEVTQTPSHQVTQMGQEVILRCVPISNHLYFYWYRQILGQKVEFLVSFYNNEISEKSEIFDDQFSVERPDGSNFTLKIRSTKLEDSAMYFCASTLEQGADQPQHFGDGTRLSIL.

The chain has TRBV5-4 and TRBJ1-2; tentatively, D is TRBD1 (5 bases). Trimming stripped 1 base from V and 4 bases from J, with 14 bases between. The CDR3 has 15 residues. Germline CDR1 reads SGHNT; CDR2 reads YYREEE (reference sequence). CDR3 amino acids: CASSLTGLLSYGYTF. DNA of the CDR3: TGTGCCAGCAGCTTGACAGGCCTACTCTCCTATGGCTACACCTTC.